The 15 T cell receptor beta chains listed next were all sequenced from one sample in a study of Graves' ophthalmopathy and Graves' hyperthyroidism (dated by TCRdb to the late 2010s). Reads for this sample came from an Illumina HiSeq 2000. For repertoire sequencing, TCR beta CDR3 regions were amplified from RNA transcripts. The first round of RT-PCR was done with HTBI primers and the Qiagen OneStep RT-PCR kit, and was followed by a second round of multiplex PCR, then size selection and purification. In-frame beta chains were kept once TCRdb had trimmed the public reads at Q25 with fastp and called clones with MiXCR. Each record represents a unique CDR3 protein, reported with the most common genes and DNA among its rows. Recorded for this sample are roughly 600,000 distinct CDR3 sequences; less than 40% of them occurred a single time. Roughly 4.5% of the sample belongs to the ten largest clones. Sequencing was performed on peripheral blood or thyroid tissue (not recorded which). The receptors were sampled from an adult man with Graves' hyperthyroidism.

This clonotype was counted ten times or more. CDR3 bases: TGTGCCAGCAGCTTAGCGGGGGGGGAGAACTATGGCTACACCTTC. The encoded protein is CASSLAGGENYGYTF. This sequence joins TRBV7-8 and TRBJ1-2, with D perhaps TRBD1 (5 bases). Deletions cut 0 bases from V and 2 bases from J, with 10 bases between. Germline V gene lookup returns CDR1 SGHVS and CDR2 FQNEAQ. The CDR3 contains 15 residues.

CDR3 sequence reads: CASSQGNPGNSPLHF. CDR3 DNA: TGCGCCAGCAGCCAAGGCAACCCCGGTAATTCACCCCTCCACTTT. This rearrangement joins TRBV4-1 to TRBJ1-6; D gene uncertain. The CDR3 has 15 amino acids. Per the germline V gene, CDR1 is MGHRA and CDR2 is YSYEKL. V gave up 1 base and J gave up 6 bases, with 10 bases separating them.

At least ten counts were recorded for this clonotype. The chain uses TRBV9 and TRBJ2-5; D remains ambiguous. This CDR3 is built from 13 residues. Germline assignment: CDR1 SGDLS and CDR2 YYNGEE. Trimming cost V 0 bases and J 3 bases, with 6 bases left between them. CDR3 DNA sequence: TGTGCCAGCAGCGTAGTCGGAGAAGAGACCCAGTACTTC. Translated, it gives CASSVVGEETQYF.

The chain recombines TRBV29-1 with TRBJ1-2; possible D gene TRBD1, 6 bases. This CDR3 has 14 residues. Germline CDR1 is SQVTM and CDR2 is ANQGSEA. With 5 bases removed from V and 0 bases from J, the gap between germline ends came to 13 bases. The CDR3 coding sequence is TGCAGCGTTCCCAGAGGGGACACTAACTATGGCTACACCTTC. Amino acids: CSVPRGDTNYGYTF.

The V and J genes are TRBV29-1 and TRBJ2-7; 9 bases agree with TRBD1. Trimming took 4 bases from V and 5 from J; bases not matched to a gene: 3. From germline, CDR1 is SQVTM and CDR2 ANQGSEA. CDR3 length: 12 residues. CDR3: CSVVQGAHEQYF. The CDR3 region has the DNA TGCAGCGTTGTACAGGGGGCCCACGAGCAGTACTTC.

A few counts support this clonotype. V gene TRBV6-5 combines with J gene TRBJ2-7, with 10 positions matching TRBD2. V trimming: 4 bases; J trimming: 2 bases; junction bases outside the gene matches: 14. CDR3 length equals 18 residues. Looked up from germline, CDR1 is MNHEY and CDR2 is SVGAGI. DNA of the CDR3: TGTGCCAGCAGTTCGGGGCTAGCGGGAGTCCCTCGACCCTACGAGCAGTACTTC. Translation: CASSSGLAGVPRPYEQYF.

This clonotype was seen many times. The chain joins TRBV7-2 to TRBJ1-4; no reliable D call. Germline V lookup: CDR1 SGHTA, CDR2 FQGNSA. The CDR3 is 14 amino acids. Between the trimmed V and J ends, which lost 5 bases and 6 bases, there was a span of 13 bases. The CDR3 is CASSLDVWDEKLFF. CDR3 DNA sequence: TGTGCCAGCAGCCTGGACGTCTGGGATGAAAAACTGTTTTTT. Full variable domain (remainder filled in from reference TRBV7-2 and TRBJ1-4): GAGVSQSPSNKVTEKGKDVELRCDPISGHTALYWYRQSLGQGLEFLIYFQGNSAPDKSGLPSDRFSAERTGGSVSTLTIQRTQQEDSAVYLCASSLDVWDEKLFFGSGTQLSVL.

This clonotype occurred many times. V is TRBV2 and J is TRBJ1-3; D is ambiguous. There are 15 residues in the CDR3. The germline V and J ends were trimmed by 0 bases and 7 bases, with 13 bases remaining between them. Germline V lookup: CDR1 SNHLY, CDR2 FYNNEI. The CDR3, as DNA: TGTGCCAGCAGTGAAGCGCGGTCGCGGGCGAACACCATATATTTT. Residues: CASSEARSRANTIYF.

Details on this clonotype: The junction differs from germline at one of its ends, possibly a read error. CDR3 nucleotides: TGTGCCAGCAGTTACTTGGGACAGGGGAACTCTGAAGCTTTCTTT. Translating gives CASSYLGQGNSEAFF. The J gene is TRBJ1-1, the V gene TRBV6-5; 10 bases fit TRBD1. This CDR3 has 15 amino acids. Germline CDR1 and CDR2: MNHEY and SVGAGI.

The chain uses TRBV27 and TRBJ2-7, with 12 nucleotides matching TRBD2. The ends lost 4 bases at V and 2 bases at J; junction bases unmatched: 3. Germline V gives CDR1 MNHEY, CDR2 SMNVEV (reference sequence). The CDR3 is 15 residues long. CDR3 residues: CASSSSSGGAYEQYF. DNA for the CDR3: TGTGCCAGCAGTTCTTCTAGCGGGGGGGCCTACGAGCAGTACTTC.

This clonotype was seen at least ten times. The chain couples TRBV7-9 to TRBJ2-7, with TRBD2 matching 12 bases. The V gene end was trimmed by 5 bases and the J gene end by 3 bases; junction bases not matched to a gene: 5. The CDR3 has 15 amino acids. CDR1 SEHNR and CDR2 FQNEAQ come from the germline V gene (reference sequence). The CDR3, as DNA: TGTGCCAGCAGCCTTGGACTAGCGGGAATCTACGAGCAGTACTTC. It is translated as CASSLGLAGIYEQYF.

This clonotype was observed at least ten times. This chain joins TRBV4-2 and TRBJ1-5; no definite D call. CDR1 and CDR2 (germline): LGHNA, YNFKEQ. The V gene lost 0 bases and the J gene lost 7 bases, with 13 bases spanning the gap. This CDR3 has 15 residues. The CDR3 DNA reads as TGTGCCAGCAGCCAAGATAGCGAAGCACGCCAGCCCCAGCATTTT. Residues: CASSQDSEARQPQHF.

The chain links TRBV29-1 to TRBJ2-1; TRBD2 might be the D (7 bases). The length of the CDR3 is 12 residues. Trimming cost V 3 bases and J 9 bases, with 12 bases left between them. CDR1 and CDR2 from the germline V gene are SQVTM and ANQGSEA. This CDR3 is CSVEAGGAEQFF. CDR3 coding DNA: TGCAGCGTTGAGGCTGGGGGGGCTGAGCAGTTCTTC.

On this clonotype itself: A much larger clone differs from this one at a single base, so this may be a read error. The V and J genes are TRBV3-1 and TRBJ1-1; TRBD1 matches 8 bases. The CDR3 length is 14 residues. Germline V gene lookup returns CDR1 LGHDT and CDR2 YNNKEL (reference sequence). V was pared by 1 base and J by 5 bases, with 3 bases of the junction left unmatched. In DNA form, the CDR3 reads TGTGCCAGCAGCCAAGCCTGGACAGGGACTGAAGCTTTCTTT. Protein product: CASSQAWTGTEAFF.

This clonotype came up many times. The genes are TRBV9 and TRBJ2-7, with 9 bases aligning to TRBD2. Per the germline V gene, CDR1 is SGDLS and CDR2 is YYNGEE. This CDR3 contains 14 residues. V shed 3 bases, J shed 2 bases, and the junction held 3 bases outside the gene matches. As DNA, the CDR3 is TGTGCCAGCAGCGGGACTAGCGATCCCTACGAGCAGTACTTC. It translates to CASSGTSDPYEQYF.